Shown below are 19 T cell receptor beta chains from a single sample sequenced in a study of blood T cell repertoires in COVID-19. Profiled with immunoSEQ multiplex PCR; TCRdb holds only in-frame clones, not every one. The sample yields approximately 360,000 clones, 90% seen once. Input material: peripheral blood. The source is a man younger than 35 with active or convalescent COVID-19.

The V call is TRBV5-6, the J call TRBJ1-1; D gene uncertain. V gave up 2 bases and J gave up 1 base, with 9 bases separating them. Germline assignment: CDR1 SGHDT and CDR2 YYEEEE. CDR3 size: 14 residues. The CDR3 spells CASSFYQKNTEAFF. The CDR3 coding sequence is TGTGCCAGCAGCTTTTACCAGAAGAACACTGAAGCTTTCTTT.

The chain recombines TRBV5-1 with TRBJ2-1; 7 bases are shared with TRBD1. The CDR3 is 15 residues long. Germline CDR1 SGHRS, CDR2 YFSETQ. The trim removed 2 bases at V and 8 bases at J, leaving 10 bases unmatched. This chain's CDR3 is CASSLTGVVIYEQFF. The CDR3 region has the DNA TGCGCCAGCAGCTTAACAGGGGTGGTAATCTATGAGCAGTTCTTC.

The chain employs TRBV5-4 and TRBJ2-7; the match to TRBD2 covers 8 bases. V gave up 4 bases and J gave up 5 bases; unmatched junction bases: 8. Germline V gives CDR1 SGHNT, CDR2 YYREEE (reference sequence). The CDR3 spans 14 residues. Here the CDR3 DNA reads TGTGCCAGCAGCCCGGGACTAGTGCGCGACGAGCAGTACTTC. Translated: CASSPGLVRDEQYF. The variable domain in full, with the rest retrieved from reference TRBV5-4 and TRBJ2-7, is ETGVTQSPTHLIKTRGQQVTLRCSSQSGHNTVSWYQQALGQGPQFIFQYYREEENGRGNFPPRFSGLQFPNYSSELNVNALELDDSALYLCASSPGLVRDEQYFGPGTRLTVT.

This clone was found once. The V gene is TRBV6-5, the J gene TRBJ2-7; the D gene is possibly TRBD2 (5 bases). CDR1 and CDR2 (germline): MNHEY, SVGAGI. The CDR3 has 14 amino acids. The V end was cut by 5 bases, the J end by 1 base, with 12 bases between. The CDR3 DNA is TGTGCCAGCAGTAGAGGGCCCGGGTCCTACGAGCAGTACTTC. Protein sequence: CASSRGPGSYEQYF.

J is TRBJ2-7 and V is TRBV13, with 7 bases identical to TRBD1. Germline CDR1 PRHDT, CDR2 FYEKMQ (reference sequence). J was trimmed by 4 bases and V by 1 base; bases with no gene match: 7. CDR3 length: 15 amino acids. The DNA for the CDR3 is TGTGCCAGCAGCTTAGTGTCAGGGGGTCTGTACGAGCAGTACTTC. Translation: CASSLVSGGLYEQYF.

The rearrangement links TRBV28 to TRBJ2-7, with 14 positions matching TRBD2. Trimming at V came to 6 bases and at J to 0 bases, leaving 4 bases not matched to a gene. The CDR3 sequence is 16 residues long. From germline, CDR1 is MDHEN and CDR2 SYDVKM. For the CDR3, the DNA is TGTGCCAGCAGCGCGGGACTAGCGGGGGTCTCCTACGAGCAGTACTTC. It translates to CASSAGLAGVSYEQYF.

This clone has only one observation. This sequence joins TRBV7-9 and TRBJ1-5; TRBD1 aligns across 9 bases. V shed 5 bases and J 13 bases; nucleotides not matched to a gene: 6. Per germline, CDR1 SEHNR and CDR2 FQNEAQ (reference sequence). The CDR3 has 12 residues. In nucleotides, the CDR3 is TGTGCCAGCAGCGACCGGGACAGGGAACAGCATTTT. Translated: CASSDRDREQHF.

CDR3 region: CASSPVLLSGNTIYF. DNA for the CDR3: TGTGCCAGCAGCCCCGTCCTTCTCTCTGGAAACACCATATATTTT. This chain joins TRBV2 and TRBJ1-3; D uncertain. Between the trimmed V and J ends, which lost 6 bases and 0 bases, there was a span of 12 bases. The CDR3 is made up of 15 amino acids. Germline CDR1 reads SNHLY; CDR2 reads FYNNEI.

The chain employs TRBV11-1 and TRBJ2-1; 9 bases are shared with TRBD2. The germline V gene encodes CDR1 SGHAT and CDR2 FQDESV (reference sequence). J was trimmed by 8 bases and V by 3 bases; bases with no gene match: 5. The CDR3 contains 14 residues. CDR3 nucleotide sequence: TGTGCCAGCAGCTTGCGGCGGGGGGGCGATGAGCAGTTCTTC. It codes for CASSLRRGGDEQFF.

Written as DNA, the CDR3 is TGTGCCAGCAGTTTACGGGGATCGATGAACACTGAAGCTTTCTTT. It specifies CASSLRGSMNTEAFF. The chain combines TRBV27 with TRBJ1-1; D is undetermined. In germline, CDR1 is MNHEY, CDR2 SMNVEV (reference sequence). The length of the CDR3 is 15 residues. The ends were cut back, 2 bases at V and 0 bases at J, with 10 bases in the middle.

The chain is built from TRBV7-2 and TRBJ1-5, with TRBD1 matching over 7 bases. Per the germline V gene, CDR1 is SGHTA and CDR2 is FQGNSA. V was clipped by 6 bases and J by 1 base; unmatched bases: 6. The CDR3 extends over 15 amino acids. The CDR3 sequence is CASRATGMSNQPQHF. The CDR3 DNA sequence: TGTGCCAGCAGAGCGACAGGGATGAGCAATCAGCCCCAGCATTTT.

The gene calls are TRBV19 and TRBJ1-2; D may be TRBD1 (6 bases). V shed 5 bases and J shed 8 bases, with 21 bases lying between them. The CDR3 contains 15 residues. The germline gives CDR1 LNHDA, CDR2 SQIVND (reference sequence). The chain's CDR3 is CASSGLPGHSLGYTF. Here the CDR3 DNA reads TGTGCCAGTAGTGGATTACCGGGACACAGTCTCGGCTACACCTTC. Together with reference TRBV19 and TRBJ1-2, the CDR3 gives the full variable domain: DGGITQSPKYLFRKEGQNVTLSCEQNLNHDAMYWYRQDPGQGLRLIYYSQIVNDFQKGDIAEGYSVSREKKESFPLTVTSAQKNPTAFYLCASSGLPGHSLGYTFGSGTRLTVV.

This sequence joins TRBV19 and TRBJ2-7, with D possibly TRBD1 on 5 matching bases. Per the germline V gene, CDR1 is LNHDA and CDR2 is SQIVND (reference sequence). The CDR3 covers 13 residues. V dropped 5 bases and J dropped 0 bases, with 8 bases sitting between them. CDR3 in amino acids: CASSWGSSYEQYF. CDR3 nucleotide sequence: TGTGCCAGTAGTTGGGGCAGCTCCTACGAGCAGTACTTC.

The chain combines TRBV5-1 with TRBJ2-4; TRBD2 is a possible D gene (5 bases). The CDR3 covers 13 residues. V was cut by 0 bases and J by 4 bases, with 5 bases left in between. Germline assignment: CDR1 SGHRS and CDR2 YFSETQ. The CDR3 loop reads CASSLGEKNIQYF. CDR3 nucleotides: TGCGCCAGCAGCTTGGGGGAGAAAAACATTCAGTACTTC.

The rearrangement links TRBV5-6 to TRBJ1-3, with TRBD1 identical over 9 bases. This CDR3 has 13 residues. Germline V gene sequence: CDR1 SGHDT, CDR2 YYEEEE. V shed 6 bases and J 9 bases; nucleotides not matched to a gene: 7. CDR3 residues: CASTDRGRGTIYF. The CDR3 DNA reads TGTGCCAGCACGGACAGGGGTAGAGGCACCATATATTTT.

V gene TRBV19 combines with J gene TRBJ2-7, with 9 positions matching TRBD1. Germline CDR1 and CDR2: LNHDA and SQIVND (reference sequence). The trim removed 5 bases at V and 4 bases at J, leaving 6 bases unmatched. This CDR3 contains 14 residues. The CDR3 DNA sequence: TGTGCCAGTAGTCCGGGACAGGGCAATTACGAGCAGTACTTC. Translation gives CASSPGQGNYEQYF.

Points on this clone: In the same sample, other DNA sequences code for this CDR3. This CDR3 reads CASSPDRSSYEQYF. The CDR3 nucleotides are TGTGCCAGCAGCCCGGACAGGAGCTCCTACGAGCAGTACTTC. The chain is built from TRBV7-9 and TRBJ2-7; 7 bases match TRBD1. V lost 5 bases, J lost 0 bases, and 4 bases stayed unmatched. CDR3 length: 14 amino acids. Germline V lookup: CDR1 SEHNR, CDR2 FQNEAQ (reference sequence).

CDR3 coding DNA: TGTGCCAGCAGTTTATGGGGGGCGGGGGGCACAGATACGCAGTATTTT. Encoded protein: CASSLWGAGGTDTQYF. The chain links TRBV28 to TRBJ2-3; TRBD2 might be the D (7 bases). The CDR3 sequence is 16 residues long. Germline V gene sequence: CDR1 MDHEN, CDR2 SYDVKM. The V end lost 0 bases, the J end lost 1 base, and 11 bases lay between the germline ends.

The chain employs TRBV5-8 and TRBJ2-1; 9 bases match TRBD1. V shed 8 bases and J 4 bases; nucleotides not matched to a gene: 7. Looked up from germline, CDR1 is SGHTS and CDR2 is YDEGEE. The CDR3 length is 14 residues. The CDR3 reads CASDRGVEYNEQFF. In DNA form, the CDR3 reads TGTGCCAGTGACAGGGGGGTAGAGTACAATGAGCAGTTCTTC.